Shown below are 14 T cell receptor beta chains from a single sample sequenced in a study of CD8+ T cells in alopecia areata. The sequencing template was cDNA reverse transcribed from extracted RNA. Data came from immunoSEQ multiplex PCR; TCRdb stores just in-frame clones and leaves some out. This sample yields 95,000 to 100,000 clones, of which approximately 60% are seen a single time; about 16% belongs to the top ten. Specified treatment: oral pan-JAK inhibitor, 5-10 mg twice daily. Sample: CD8+ T cells sorted from blood, taken at week 4, from a patient treated with tofacitinib. The receptors derive from a human donor with alopecia areata.

The CDR3 nucleotides read TGTGCCAGCAGTGATGCCACCTACGAGCAGTACTTC. This codes for CASSDATYEQYF. The chain joins TRBV25-1 to TRBJ2-7; no reliable D call. V shed 3 bases and J shed 2 bases, with 5 bases lying between them. Germline V lookup: CDR1 MGHDK, CDR2 SYGVNS. The CDR3 is 12 amino acids.

Only a few counts were recorded for this clone. One base separates it from a far larger clone, so it is likely a read error. The V call is TRBV5-8, the J call TRBJ1-2, with D maybe TRBD1 (5 bases). Germline CDR1 is SGHTS and CDR2 is YDEGEE. V lost 0 bases, J lost 8 bases, and 14 bases lay in between. The CDR3 sequence is 14 residues long. The CDR3 DNA reads as TGTGCCAGCAGCTTGGAGGCAGGGTTATTGGGCTACACCTTC. Amino acid sequence: CASSLEAGLLGYTF.

The chain is built from TRBV2 and TRBJ2-3, with 7 bases lining up with TRBD1. V shed 6 bases and J 6 bases; nucleotides not matched to a gene: 15. In germline, CDR1 is SNHLY, CDR2 FYNNEI. The CDR3 sequence is 16 residues long. The chain's CDR3 is CASSNDRAHPVDTQYF. DNA for the CDR3: TGTGCCAGCAGCAACGACAGGGCCCACCCAGTGGATACGCAGTATTTT.

J is TRBJ2-7 and V is TRBV27; D call uncertain. Germline lookup yields CDR1 MNHEY and CDR2 SMNVEV (reference sequence). The CDR3 is 13 residues long. Trimming cost V 4 bases and J 3 bases, with 10 bases left between them. The CDR3 sequence is CASSYRVHYEQYF. CDR3 coding DNA: TGTGCCAGCAGTTATCGGGTCCACTACGAGCAGTACTTC.

This clone appeared a few times. The chain employs TRBV27 and TRBJ2-3; D remains ambiguous. Trimming left V 1 base short and J 0 bases short, with 2 bases between. Germline CDR1 MNHEY, CDR2 SMNVEV (reference sequence). The CDR3 runs to 13 residues. The CDR3, as DNA: TGTGCCAGCAGTTTATGGAGCACAGATACGCAGTATTTT. This gives the protein CASSLWSTDTQYF.

This clone was picked up a small number of times. V usage is TRBV28 and J usage is TRBJ2-7, with D maybe TRBD2 (6 bases). Germline values: CDR1 MDHEN, CDR2 SYDVKM. V was clipped by 5 bases and J by 4 bases, with 21 bases between them. This CDR3 comprises 16 residues. CDR3 loop: CASSTRVASVLYEQYF. CDR3 coding DNA: TGTGCCAGCAGTACCCGGGTGGCTAGCGTGCTATACGAGCAGTACTTC.

The chain links TRBV7-9 to TRBJ2-7, with 10 bases lining up with TRBD1. Germline CDR1 and CDR2: SEHNR and FQNEAQ (reference sequence). Trimming removed 0 bases from V and 5 bases from J; junction bases left unmatched: 4. CDR3 length: 15 residues. The CDR3 region is CASSLAGQGMDEQYF. The CDR3 DNA reads as TGTGCCAGCAGCTTAGCGGGACAGGGGATGGACGAGCAGTACTTC.

The table lists this clone with many counts. This rearrangement joins TRBV7-2 to TRBJ2-7, with unresolved D. Germline CDR1 reads SGHTA; CDR2 reads FQGNSA. The ends were cut back, 6 bases at V and 6 bases at J, with 12 bases in the middle. This CDR3 is 12 amino acids long. The CDR3 loop reads CASSDVTGEQYF. CDR3 nucleotides: TGTGCCAGCAGTGACGTTACTGGCGAGCAGTACTTC.

This clone turned up a few times. The chain is built from TRBV25-1 and TRBJ2-4; the match to TRBD1 covers 7 bases. The junction had 11 bases not matched to a gene; V was cut back by 3 bases and J by 3 bases. Germline CDR1 MGHDK, CDR2 SYGVNS. CDR3 length: 17 amino acids. DNA for the CDR3: TGTGCCAGCAGTGACTCCCTATCGGGACAGCACAAAAACATTCAGTACTTC. It is translated as CASSDSLSGQHKNIQYF.

This clone came up a few times. The genes are TRBV7-6 and TRBJ2-2; 8 bases agree with TRBD2. V lost 10 bases, J lost 3 bases, and 16 bases stayed unmatched. Germline V gene data show CDR1 as SGHVS and CDR2 as FNYEAQ. The CDR3 covers 17 residues. The CDR3 is CAINYPNSGMDTGELFF. CDR3 sequence (DNA): TGTGCCATCAACTACCCCAATAGCGGGATGGACACCGGGGAGCTGTTTTTT.

With respect to this clone: At the DNA level, this CDR3 is encoded by other sequences in the same sample as well. V and J are TRBV6-6 and TRBJ2-3; 13 bases are a match to TRBD2. This CDR3 has 15 residues. Germline CDR1 and CDR2: MNHNY and SVGAGI (reference sequence). J gave up 3 bases and V 6 bases, and 3 bases lay outside the gene matches. The CDR3 DNA reads as TGTGCCAGCAGAACGGGACTAGCGGGGACAGATACGCAGTATTTT. Translated, it gives CASRTGLAGTDTQYF.

CDR3 coding DNA: TGTGCCAGCAGCTTGGAGGTGGGCGAGCAGTACTTC. This gives the protein CASSLEVGEQYF. The V call is TRBV5-4, the J call TRBJ2-7; no clear D. The CDR3 consists of 12 residues. Germline-derived CDR1 and CDR2 are SGHNT and YYREEE (reference sequence). Trimming removed 0 bases at V and 6 bases at J, with 7 bases between.

V and J are TRBV14 and TRBJ2-3, with D unclear. Germline CDR1 and CDR2: SGHDN and FVKESK. V was trimmed by 6 bases and J by 7 bases, leaving 11 bases between them. This CDR3 contains 12 residues. The CDR3 bases are TGTGCCAGCAGTCGTCGGGTGAATACGCAGTATTTT. It is translated as CASSRRVNTQYF.

The chain joins TRBV25-1 to TRBJ2-7; 9 bases align to TRBD1. This CDR3 has 13 residues. Germline CDR1 and CDR2: MGHDK and SYGVNS. V shed 6 bases and J 3 bases; nucleotides not matched to a gene: 3. The CDR3 sequence is CASSPGQGYEQYF. The DNA for the CDR3 is TGTGCCAGCAGCCCGGGACAGGGCTACGAGCAGTACTTC.